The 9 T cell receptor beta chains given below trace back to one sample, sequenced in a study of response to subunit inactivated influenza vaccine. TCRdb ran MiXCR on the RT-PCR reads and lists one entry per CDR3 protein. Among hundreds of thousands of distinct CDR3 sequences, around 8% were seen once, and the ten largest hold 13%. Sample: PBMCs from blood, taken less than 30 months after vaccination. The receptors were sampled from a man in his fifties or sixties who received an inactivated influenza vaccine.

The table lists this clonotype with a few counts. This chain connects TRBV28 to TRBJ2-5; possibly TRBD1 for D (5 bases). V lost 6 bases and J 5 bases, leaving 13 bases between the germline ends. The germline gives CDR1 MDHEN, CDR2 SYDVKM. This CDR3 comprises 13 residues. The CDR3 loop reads CASRQEEWETQYF. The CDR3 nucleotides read TGTGCCAGCAGACAGGAAGAGTGGGAGACCCAGTACTTC.

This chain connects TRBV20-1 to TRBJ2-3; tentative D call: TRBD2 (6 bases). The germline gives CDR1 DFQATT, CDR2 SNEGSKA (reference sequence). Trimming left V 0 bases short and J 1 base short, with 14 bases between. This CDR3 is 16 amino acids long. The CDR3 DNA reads TGCAGTGCTAGAGACCGCCGGGGGATCGGCACAGATACGCAGTATTTT. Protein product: CSARDRRGIGTDTQYF.

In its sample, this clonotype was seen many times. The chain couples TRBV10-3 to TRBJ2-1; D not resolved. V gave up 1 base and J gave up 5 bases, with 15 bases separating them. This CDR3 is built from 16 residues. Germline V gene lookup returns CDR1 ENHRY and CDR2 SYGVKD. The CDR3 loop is CAISEFGSRRNNEQFF. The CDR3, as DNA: TGTGCCATCAGTGAGTTTGGTAGCCGTAGAAACAATGAGCAGTTCTTC.

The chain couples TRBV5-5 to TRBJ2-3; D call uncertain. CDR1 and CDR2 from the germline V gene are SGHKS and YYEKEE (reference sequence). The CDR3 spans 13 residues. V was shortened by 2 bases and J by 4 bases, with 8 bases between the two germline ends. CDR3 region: CASSFLSPDTQYF. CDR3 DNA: TGTGCCAGCAGCTTTTTGTCCCCAGATACGCAGTATTTT.

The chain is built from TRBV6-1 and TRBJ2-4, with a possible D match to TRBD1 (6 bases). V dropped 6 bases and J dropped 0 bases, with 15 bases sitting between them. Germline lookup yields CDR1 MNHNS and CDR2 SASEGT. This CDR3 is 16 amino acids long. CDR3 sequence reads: CASRRGQILAKNIQYF. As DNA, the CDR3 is TGTGCCAGCAGACGTGGACAGATACTAGCCAAAAACATTCAGTACTTC.

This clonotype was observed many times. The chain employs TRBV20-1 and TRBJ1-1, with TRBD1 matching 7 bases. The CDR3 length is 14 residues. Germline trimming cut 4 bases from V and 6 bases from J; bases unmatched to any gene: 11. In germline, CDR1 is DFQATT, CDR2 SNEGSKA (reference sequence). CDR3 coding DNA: TGCAGTGCTACTACACAGGGGAGAGCGGCTGAAGCTTTCTTT. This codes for CSATTQGRAAEAFF.

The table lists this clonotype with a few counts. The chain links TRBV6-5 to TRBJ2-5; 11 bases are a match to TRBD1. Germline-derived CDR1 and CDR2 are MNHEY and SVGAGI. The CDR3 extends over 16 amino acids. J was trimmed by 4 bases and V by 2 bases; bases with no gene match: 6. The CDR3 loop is CASSYPPGQGGETQYF. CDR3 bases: TGTGCCAGCAGTTACCCACCGGGACAGGGGGGAGAGACCCAGTACTTC.

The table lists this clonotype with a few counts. The CDR3 is CASGTRDTQYF. DNA for the CDR3: TGTGCCAGCGGGACCCGAGATACGCAGTATTTT. This chain uses TRBV6-5 with TRBJ2-3; D might be TRBD1 or TRBD2, each matching 5 bases. The CDR3 spans 11 residues. Per germline, CDR1 MNHEY and CDR2 SVGAGI. Between the trimmed V and J ends, which lost 8 bases and 5 bases, there was a span of 8 bases.

The CDR3 sequence: CASSLGSGTGIYGYTF. CDR3 DNA sequence: TGCGCCAGCAGCTTGGGCTCCGGGACAGGGATCTATGGCTACACCTTC. The rearrangement links TRBV5-1 to TRBJ1-2; 9 bases agree with TRBD1. Losses at the gene ends were 0 bases for V and 4 bases for J; bases not matched to a gene: 7. The CDR3 has 16 amino acids. Germline CDR1 reads SGHRS; CDR2 reads YFSETQ.